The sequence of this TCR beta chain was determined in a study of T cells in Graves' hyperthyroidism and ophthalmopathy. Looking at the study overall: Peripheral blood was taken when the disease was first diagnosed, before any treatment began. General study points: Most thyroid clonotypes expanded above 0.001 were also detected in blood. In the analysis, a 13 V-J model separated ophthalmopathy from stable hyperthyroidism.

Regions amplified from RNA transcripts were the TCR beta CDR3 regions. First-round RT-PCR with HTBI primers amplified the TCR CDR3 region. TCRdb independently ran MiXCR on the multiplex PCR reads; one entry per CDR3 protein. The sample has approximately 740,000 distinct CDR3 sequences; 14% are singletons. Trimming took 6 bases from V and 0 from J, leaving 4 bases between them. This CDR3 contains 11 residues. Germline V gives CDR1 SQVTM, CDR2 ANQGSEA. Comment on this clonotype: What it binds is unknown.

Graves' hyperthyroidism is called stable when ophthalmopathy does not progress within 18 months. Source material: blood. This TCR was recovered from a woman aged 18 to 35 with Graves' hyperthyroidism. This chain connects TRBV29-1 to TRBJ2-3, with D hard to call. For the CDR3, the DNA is TGCAGCGTCCGTAGCACAGATACGCAGTATTTT. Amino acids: CSVRSTDTQYF.